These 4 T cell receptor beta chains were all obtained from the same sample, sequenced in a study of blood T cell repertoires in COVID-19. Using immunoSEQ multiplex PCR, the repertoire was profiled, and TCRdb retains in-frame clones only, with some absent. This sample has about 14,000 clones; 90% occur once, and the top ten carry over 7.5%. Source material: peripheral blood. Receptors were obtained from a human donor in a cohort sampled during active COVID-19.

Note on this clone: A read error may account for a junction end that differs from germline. The CDR3 is CASSQISLSSNEQFF. CDR3 sequence (DNA): TGTGCCAGCAGCCAGATTAGTCTTTCCTCCAATGAGCAGTTCTTC. The V call is TRBV14, the J call TRBJ2-1; no definite D call. The CDR3 has 15 residues. In germline, CDR1 is SGHDN, CDR2 FVKESK.

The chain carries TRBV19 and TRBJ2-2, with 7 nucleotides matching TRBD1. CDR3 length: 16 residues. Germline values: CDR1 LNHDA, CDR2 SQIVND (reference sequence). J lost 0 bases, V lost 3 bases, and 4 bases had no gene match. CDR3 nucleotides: TGTGCCAGTAGTATCTACAGGGGCTCGAACACCGGGGAGCTGTTTTTT. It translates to CASSIYRGSNTGELFF.

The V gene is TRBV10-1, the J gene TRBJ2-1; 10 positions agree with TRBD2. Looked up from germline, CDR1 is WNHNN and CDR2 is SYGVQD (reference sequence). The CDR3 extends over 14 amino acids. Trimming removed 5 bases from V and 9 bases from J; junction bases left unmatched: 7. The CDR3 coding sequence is TGCGCCAGCAGTCGGGCTAGCGGGAGCGGTGAGCAGTTCTTC. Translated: CASSRASGSGEQFF.

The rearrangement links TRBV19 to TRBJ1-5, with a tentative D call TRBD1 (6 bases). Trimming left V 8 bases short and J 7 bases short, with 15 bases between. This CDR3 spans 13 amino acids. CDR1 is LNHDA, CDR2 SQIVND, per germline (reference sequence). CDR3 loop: CASLQGAGQPQHF. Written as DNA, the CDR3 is TGTGCCAGTCTACAGGGAGCAGGCCAGCCCCAGCATTTT.